This entry describes one T cell receptor (beta chain). This clonotype came up a few times. The antigen it recognizes is unknown. Per-base quality was not reported, and no clone a single base away is much larger than it. This sample is drawn from a study of T cell repertoires in cytomegalovirus infection (dated by TCRdb to about 2019). Context from the whole study: Donor HLA type was relevant to the analysis, because carriage of CMV infection together with the matching HLA type was indicated by public TCR beta signatures. Summary of the overall study and its limitations: In both this cohort and an independent cohort of approximately 350 donors, the cumulative frequency of public TCR beta family members distinguished carriers of CMV infection plus the relevant HLA type. The ex vivo response was dominated by HLA-C-restricted CMV-specific TCR beta clonotypes, which also provided the single most frequent clonotype in two of eight donors.

The sequencing machine was an Illumina HiSeq 1500. The public reads were reprocessed in TCRdb via fastp at Q25 and MiXCR, keeping in-frame beta chains. Rows matching on CDR3 protein sequence are summarized as one entry with the most common DNA and genes. A total of 250,000 to 300,000 distinct CDR3 sequences appear in this sample, about 26% of them only once. About 15% of the sample rests with the top ten. For CDR1 and CDR2, the germline V gene lists LGHNA and YSLEER. The germline V end is reduced by 1 base and the J end by 7 bases; junction bases left unmatched: 3. The CDR3 contains 15 residues, cysteine and phenylalanine counted. Kept here is only the CDR3 DNA, which spans 45 bases and is read in frame from base 1.

Sequenced: PBMCs. The TCR sequence derives from a human donor in good health (CMV status not recorded). Some clones in this sample may be carry-over from other donors' samples. The rearrangement joined TRBV4-3 to TRBJ2-1, with 11 junctional bases fitting TRBD2. The CDR3 sequence is CASSQGLAGNNEQFF. The DNA sequence is given as TGCGCCAGCAGCCAAGGACTAGCGGGAAATAATGAGCAGTTCTTC.